This TCR beta chain was observed in a study of cytomegalovirus exposure and HLA in healthy donors. Study-level results: In a later analysis, most CMV-associated TCR beta chains appeared HLA-restricted.

As regards this clone: The antigen is undetermined.

This cohort consisted of healthy bone marrow donors. Germline assignment: CDR1 SGHAT and CDR2 FQNNGV. Trimming pared 4 bases from V and 3 bases from J, leaving 15 bases between. The CDR3 totals 15 residues. 60 Vbeta and 13 Jbeta primers were used in PCR. Assay used: immunoSEQ multiplex PCR; TCRdb lists only in-frame clones, some missing. The sample lists 150,000 or so clones; approximately 73% were seen once. Sample: PBMCs. The receptor was derived from a woman between 18 and 30 years old in good health and CMV-seronegative. This chain links TRBV11-2 with TRBJ1-2; no firm D call. The CDR3 sequence: CASSSLHDKHYGYTF. The CDR3 DNA reads TGTGCCAGCAGCTCCTTGCATGACAAGCACTATGGCTACACCTTC.